This T cell receptor (beta chain) was observed in a study of cytomegalovirus exposure and HLA in healthy donors. Study context: The platform used for the roughly 130 validation repertoires matched that of the 666 first-cohort repertoires, a later analysis reported. Findings and caveats of the study: According to a later analysis, TCR clusters from the first cohort tended to co-occur in the 100 to 150 validation repertoires. Listed as cytomegalovirus-associated were over 150 TCR beta chains. Rarity held for most TCR sequences, but there were some public TCRs that occurred in many donors.

As for this clone: Its antigen remains unknown.

The CDR3 has 15 amino acids. The J segment lost 6 bases and the V segment lost 2 bases, leaving 8 bases of the junction unmatched. The germline V gene encodes CDR1 MNHEY and CDR2 SVGAGI. Assay: immunoSEQ multiplex PCR; the TCRdb copy retains only in-frame clones and omits some. This sample has 220,000 or so clones, with around 86% found just once. Sequencing used PBMCs. The chain couples TRBV6-5 to TRBJ1-2; 8 bases match TRBD1. The TCR was taken from a woman younger than 35 in good health and CMV-seropositive. CDR3 region: CASSYTDRVGDGYTF. In DNA, the CDR3 is TGTGCCAGCAGTTACACGGACAGGGTTGGCGATGGCTACACCTTC.